Following are 32 T cell receptor beta chains from one sample sequenced in a study of human T cells and chemical hapten exposure. As to time point: patch test 1, 2 weeks after DPC sensitization. Treatment described: therapeutic diphenylcyclopropenone sensitization with weekly scalp DPC. Using its own MiXCR run on the RACE reads, TCRdb lists one record per CDR3 protein. This table has fewer than 150,000 distinct CDR3 sequences, around 15% appearing once. The sample here was whole blood, taken in connection with sensitization to the hapten diphenylcyclopropenone (DPC). The receptors stem from a man in his late teens or twenties with alopecia areata. Some clones in this sample may be carry-over from other donors' samples.

The rearrangement uses TRBV4-3 and TRBJ1-1, with TRBD1 identical over 7 bases. This CDR3 region has 15 residues. The ends lost 4 bases at V and 1 base at J; junction bases unmatched: 6. Per the germline V gene, CDR1 is LGHNA and CDR2 is YSLEER. CDR3 in amino acids: CASSPQGQSNTEAFF. The CDR3, as DNA: TGCGCCAGCAGCCCGCAGGGACAGTCGAACACTGAAGCTTTCTTT.

The chain carries TRBV29-1 and TRBJ1-1; no firm D call. CDR1 and CDR2 (germline): SQVTM, ANQGSEA. V shed 0 bases and J shed 0 bases, with 11 bases lying between them. This CDR3 region has 15 residues. CDR3 region: CSVEDESEMNTEAFF. CDR3 DNA: TGCAGCGTTGAAGATGAATCAGAAATGAACACTGAAGCTTTCTTT.

This chain uses TRBV28 with TRBJ2-7; D unclear. V lost 1 base to trimming and J lost 0 bases, with 10 bases between them. CDR3 length: 15 amino acids. CDR1 is MDHEN, CDR2 SYDVKM, per germline. The CDR3 reads CASSLSGSSSYEQYF. The DNA for the CDR3 is TGTGCCAGCAGTTTATCTGGTAGTAGCTCCTACGAGCAGTACTTC.

The V gene is TRBV6-4, the J gene TRBJ1-1; D is ambiguous. V gave up 0 bases and J gave up 3 bases, with 11 bases separating them. The CDR3 contains 15 residues. CDR1 and CDR2 from the germline V gene are MRHNA and SNTAGT. CDR3 protein: CASSDSPDSDTEAFF. The CDR3 region has the DNA TGTGCCAGCAGTGACTCTCCAGATTCAGACACTGAAGCTTTCTTT.

This clonotype was counted a few times. V and J are TRBV6-2 or TRBV6-3 and TRBJ1-4; D gene unclear. Germline values: CDR1 MNHEY, CDR2 SVGEGT. V was pared by 5 bases and J by 1 base, with 17 bases between. The CDR3 runs 17 residues. The CDR3, as DNA: TGTGCCAGCAGTCAAACCCCGGTTTGGAGAACTAATGAAAAACTGTTTTTT. It specifies CASSQTPVWRTNEKLFF.

This chain joins TRBV5-1 and TRBJ1-2; tentative D call: TRBD1 (5 bases). The CDR3 length is 14 residues. V was trimmed by 0 bases and J by 4 bases, leaving 10 bases between them. Germline V gene data show CDR1 as SGHRS and CDR2 as YFSETQ. CDR3 DNA: TGCGCCAGCAGCTTGGGACAGCCCTTCTATGGCTACACCTTC. Translated, it gives CASSLGQPFYGYTF. The full variable domain, in which reference TRBV5-1 and TRBJ1-2 provide the parts outside the CDR3, is KAGVTQTPRYLIKTRGQQVTLSCSPISGHRSVSWYQQTPGQGLQFLFEYFSETQRNKGNFPGRFSGRQFSNSRSEMNVSTLELGDSALYLCASSLGQPFYGYTFGSGTRLTVV.

This chain links TRBV29-1 with TRBJ2-5; no reliable D call. This CDR3 is 13 amino acids long. Trimming took 3 bases from V and 5 from J, leaving 13 bases between them. Per germline, CDR1 SQVTM and CDR2 ANQGSEA. The CDR3 region is CSVDRRTQETQYF. CDR3 nucleotide sequence: TGCAGCGTTGATCGACGGACCCAGGAGACCCAGTACTTC. The whole variable domain, filled in from reference TRBV29-1 and TRBJ2-5, reads SAVISQKPSRDICQRGTSLTIQCQVDSQVTMMFWYRQQPGQSLTLIATANQGSEATYESGFVIDKFPISRPNLTFSTLTVSNMSPEDSSIYLCSVDRRTQETQYFGPGTRLLVL.

This chain connects TRBV27 to TRBJ2-7; D gene ambiguous. Germline lookup yields CDR1 MNHEY and CDR2 SMNVEV (reference sequence). Trimming took off 7 bases at V and 0 bases at J, with 16 bases between the two ends. This CDR3 has 15 residues. CDR3 loop: CASTSLTSFSYEQYF. The CDR3 DNA sequence: TGTGCCAGCACTTCCTTAACGTCATTCTCCTACGAGCAGTACTTC.

The CDR3: CASSLPTHEQYF. The CDR3 DNA reads TGTGCCAGCAGCTTACCAACCCACGAGCAGTACTTC. The V and J genes are TRBV7-9 and TRBJ2-7; D not certain. Trimming pared 2 bases from V and 5 bases from J, leaving 7 bases between. There are 12 residues in the CDR3. CDR1 and CDR2 from the germline V gene are SEHNR and FQNEAQ (reference sequence).

As regards this clonotype: Since a much larger clone is just one base distant, this may be a read error. The chain uses TRBV7-3 and TRBJ1-1; 7 bases are a match to TRBD1. The junction had 16 bases not matched to a gene; V was cut back by 5 bases and J by 4 bases. Germline values: CDR1 SGHTA, CDR2 FQGTGA. This CDR3 comprises 17 residues. CDR3 loop: CASSPHPGQNMITEAFF. The CDR3 nucleotides are TGTGCCAGCAGCCCCCACCCGGGACAGAACATGATCACTGAAGCTTTCTTT.

V gene TRBV7-2 combines with J gene TRBJ2-1; 9 nucleotides agree with TRBD2. J was trimmed by 3 bases and V by 1 base; bases with no gene match: 10. CDR1 is SGHTA, CDR2 FQGNSA, per germline. The CDR3 has 18 amino acids. The CDR3 here is CASSLGLAGKPSYNEQFF. The CDR3 coding sequence is TGTGCCAGCAGCTTAGGGCTAGCGGGGAAGCCAAGCTACAATGAGCAGTTCTTC.

The chain employs TRBV5-4 and TRBJ2-7; possible D gene TRBD1, 6 bases. Trimming took off 0 bases at V and 2 bases at J, with 12 bases between the two ends. Germline CDR1 reads SGHNT; CDR2 reads YYREEE (reference sequence). The CDR3 runs to 15 residues. The CDR3 nucleotides read TGTGCCAGCAGCTTGGCTCCCGGACAGACCTACGAGCAGTACGTC. This translates into CASSLAPGQTYEQYV.

This clonotype was seen only a few times. The chain has TRBV20-1 and TRBJ1-1; D call uncertain. The CDR3 spans 13 residues. Germline CDR1 reads DFQATT; CDR2 reads SNEGSKA (reference sequence). Deletions cut 0 bases from V and 7 bases from J, with 12 bases between. CDR3 DNA: TGCAGTGCTAGAGATGTTCGGGTCGGTGAAGCTTTCTTT. Its protein product is CSARDVRVGEAFF.

The table lists this clonotype with many counts. This chain connects TRBV29-1 to TRBJ1-2; D not resolved. The V and J ends lost 6 bases and 3 bases respectively, with 11 bases between them. The CDR3 runs 12 residues. The V gene's germline CDR1 is SQVTM and CDR2 ANQGSEA. The CDR3 DNA reads TGCAGCGTCATTCAAGGCCACTATGGCTACACCTTC. Translation: CSVIQGHYGYTF. The whole variable domain, filled in from reference TRBV29-1 and TRBJ1-2, reads SAVISQKPSRDICQRGTSLTIQCQVDSQVTMMFWYRQQPGQSLTLIATANQGSEATYESGFVIDKFPISRPNLTFSTLTVSNMSPEDSSIYLCSVIQGHYGYTFGSGTRLTVV.

This clonotype has a count of ten or more. The gene calls are TRBV19 and TRBJ2-1; the D gene is possibly TRBD1 (6 bases). V was clipped by 5 bases and J by 4 bases, with 12 bases between them. This CDR3 contains 14 residues. Per germline, CDR1 LNHDA and CDR2 SQIVND (reference sequence). In DNA, the CDR3 is TGTGCCAGTAGTCCTCGGGACAAATACAATGAGCAGTTCTTC. It codes for CASSPRDKYNEQFF.

This clonotype was recorded many times. The rearrangement joins TRBV20-1 to TRBJ1-1; D is uncertain. Per germline, CDR1 DFQATT and CDR2 SNEGSKA (reference sequence). CDR3 length: 11 amino acids. Trimming cost V 6 bases and J 3 bases, with 8 bases left between them. CDR3 sequence reads: CSASRDTEAFF. The CDR3 DNA follows: TGCAGTGCCTCAAGGGACACTGAAGCTTTCTTT.

There are a few counts of this clonotype. The V and J genes are TRBV2 and TRBJ1-3; no clear D. The CDR3 runs 14 residues. The V gene's germline CDR1 is SNHLY and CDR2 FYNNEI. V lost 0 bases and J 4 bases, leaving 7 bases between the germline ends. The CDR3 region is CASSEATRGNTIYF. The DNA for the CDR3 is TGTGCCAGCAGTGAAGCTACGAGGGGAAACACCATATATTTT.

The rearrangement links TRBV29-1 to TRBJ2-7; 12 nucleotides align to TRBD1. The V segment lost 6 bases and the J segment 2 bases; nucleotides outside the gene matches: 14. Germline V lookup: CDR1 SQVTM, CDR2 ANQGSEA. CDR3 length: 17 amino acids. The CDR3, as DNA: TGCAGCGTGAGCAGTCCCGGGACAGGGGGCGATCCCTACGAGCAGTACTTC. Its protein is CSVSSPGTGGDPYEQYF.

This chain joins TRBV9 and TRBJ1-5; D gene ambiguous. In germline, CDR1 is SGDLS, CDR2 YYNGEE. The ends were cut back, 3 bases at V and 4 bases at J, with 8 bases in the middle. The CDR3 runs to 13 residues. In DNA, the CDR3 is TGTGCCAGCAGCGGCCGGGCGAATCAGCCCCAGCATTTT. Amino acids: CASSGRANQPQHF.

The chain recombines TRBV18 with TRBJ1-4; D remains ambiguous. The CDR3 covers 17 residues. CDR1 and CDR2 (germline): KGHSH, LQKENI. The V end lost 4 bases, the J end lost 5 bases, and 20 bases lay between the germline ends. DNA of the CDR3: TGTGCCAGCTCACTAACCTCGACAAATGGGCGAAATGAAAAACTGTTTTTT. This codes for CASSLTSTNGRNEKLFF.

The J gene is TRBJ1-1, the V gene TRBV7-6; a weak D match, TRBD1 (6 bases). This CDR3 region has 14 residues. V shed 2 bases and J shed 4 bases, with 11 bases lying between them. Germline V gene sequence: CDR1 SGHVS, CDR2 FNYEAQ. This CDR3 reads CASSLQDRSTEAFF. Here the CDR3 DNA reads TGTGCCAGCAGCTTACAGGACAGAAGCACTGAAGCTTTCTTT.

V usage is TRBV28 and J usage is TRBJ2-1; 15 nucleotides line up with TRBD2. V trimming: 4 bases; J trimming: 5 bases; junction bases outside the gene matches: 15. Germline V gives CDR1 MDHEN, CDR2 SYDVKM. CDR3 length: 20 amino acids. The CDR3: CASSSSRQGLAGGPHNEQFF. In DNA form, the CDR3 reads TGTGCCAGCAGTTCATCCAGACAGGGACTAGCGGGGGGCCCTCACAATGAGCAGTTCTTC.

This clonotype showed up many times. The chain combines TRBV7-6 with TRBJ2-7, with D possibly being TRBD1 or TRBD2 (5 bases each). Germline V CDR1 and CDR2: SGHVS, FNYEAQ. V lost 1 base and J 4 bases, leaving 11 bases between the germline ends. This CDR3 is built from 14 residues. The CDR3 sequence: CASSLGLGEYEQYF. The CDR3 coding sequence is TGTGCCAGCAGCTTAGGGTTGGGGGAATACGAGCAGTACTTC.

This clonotype was found many times. The chain is built from TRBV11-2 and TRBJ2-3, with 7 bases fitting TRBD1. The ends lost 0 bases at V and 3 bases at J; junction bases unmatched: 3. From germline, CDR1 is SGHAT and CDR2 FQNNGV. The CDR3 is 15 amino acids. Here the CDR3 DNA reads TGTGCCAGCAGCTTAGAAGGCAGGGGGACAGATACGCAGTATTTT. It translates to CASSLEGRGTDTQYF.

This clonotype has just a few counts. CDR3 residues: CASSPSLGSSYNSPLHF. For the CDR3, the DNA is TGTGCCAGCTCACCTTCCCTCGGGAGCTCCTATAATTCACCCCTCCACTTT. The chain combines TRBV18 with TRBJ1-6; D gene unclear. Per germline, CDR1 KGHSH and CDR2 LQKENI. V was pared by 3 bases and J by 0 bases, with 12 bases between. The CDR3 length is 17 residues.

This clonotype was observed a handful of times. The rearrangement links TRBV4-1 to TRBJ2-1, with TRBD2 identical over 8 bases. Trimming took 3 bases from V and 3 from J; bases not matched to a gene: 7. The CDR3 loop spans 16 amino acids. Germline V gene data show CDR1 as MGHRA and CDR2 as YSYEKL. The CDR3 sequence is CASSHRSAGVYNEQFF. CDR3 DNA: TGCGCCAGCAGCCACCGCTCAGCGGGGGTCTACAATGAGCAGTTCTTC.

This clonotype was counted a few times. The chain uses TRBV10-3 and TRBJ1-3; 7 bases align to TRBD1. Per the germline V gene, CDR1 is ENHRY and CDR2 is SYGVKD. Trimming took 8 bases from V and 2 from J; bases not matched to a gene: 9. The CDR3 sequence is 15 residues long. The CDR3 region is CAISGKQGTGNTIYF. The CDR3 DNA reads as TGTGCCATCTCGGGAAAACAGGGGACTGGAAACACCATATATTTT.

The rearrangement links TRBV5-1 to TRBJ1-3, with D maybe TRBD1 (6 bases). The CDR3 length is 16 residues. Trimming took off 4 bases at V and 0 bases at J, with 14 bases between the two ends. From germline, CDR1 is SGHRS and CDR2 YFSETQ. The CDR3: CASSRGQVRSGNTIYF. In nucleotides, the CDR3 is TGCGCCAGCAGCCGGGGGCAGGTTCGCTCTGGAAACACCATATATTTT.

Many counts were recorded for this clonotype. The chain couples TRBV14 to TRBJ2-4, with a possible D match to TRBD1 (6 bases). Germline CDR1 is SGHDN and CDR2 is FVKESK. Trimming took 4 bases from V and 3 from J, leaving 13 bases between them. The CDR3 has 15 residues. CDR3 bases: TGTGCCAGCAGCCGCACAGGGACGGTCAAAAACATTCAGTACTTC. Translated, it gives CASSRTGTVKNIQYF.

The chain joins TRBV5-1 to TRBJ2-3; D is possibly TRBD2 (5 bases). Trimming removed 4 bases at V and 3 bases at J, with 12 bases between. The CDR3 sequence is 14 residues long. CDR1 SGHRS and CDR2 YFSETQ come from the germline V gene. CDR3 loop: CASSRERNTDTQYF. CDR3 bases: TGCGCCAGCAGCCGGGAAAGGAATACAGATACGCAGTATTTT. The full variable domain, rest sourced from reference TRBV5-1 and TRBJ2-3, is KAGVTQTPRYLIKTRGQQVTLSCSPISGHRSVSWYQQTPGQGLQFLFEYFSETQRNKGNFPGRFSGRQFSNSRSEMNVSTLELGDSALYLCASSRERNTDTQYFGPGTRLTVL.

This clonotype was detected a few times. J is TRBJ1-1 and V is TRBV19, with 8 bases identical to TRBD1. V lost 5 bases to trimming and J lost 1 base; unmatched junction nucleotides: 9. This CDR3 contains 16 residues. Germline V gene lookup returns CDR1 LNHDA and CDR2 SQIVND (reference sequence). CDR3: CASSPRTGNPNTEAFF. The CDR3, as DNA: TGTGCCAGTAGTCCGAGGACAGGGAACCCGAACACTGAAGCTTTCTTT.

This clonotype was seen a handful of times. The rearrangement links TRBV7-6 to TRBJ1-3, with D unclear. The V gene's germline CDR1 is SGHVS and CDR2 FNYEAQ. The CDR3 runs 15 residues. Trimming took 5 bases from V and 4 from J, leaving 15 bases between them. CDR3 amino acids: CASSPGFSRGNTIYF. The CDR3 DNA reads as TGTGCCAGCAGCCCGGGCTTCTCTCGAGGAAACACCATATATTTT.